The rows below give T cell receptor beta chains drawn from one sample of a study of T-cell memory formation after mild COVID-19. A single record per CDR3 protein comes from TCRdb applying MiXCR to the 5' RACE reads. The sample consists of roughly 300,000 distinct CDR3 sequences, approximately 7.6% of them appearing once. The sequencing sample was made of PBMCs or a T cell subset sorted from them (not recorded which). The receptor source for this set is a man between 18 and 35 years old who had mild COVID-19 (a few samples of this study predate the infection). Cell type and time point are not known. The CDR3 runs from the conserved cysteine through the conserved F or W. Fields, in order: V gene, J gene, clone size, D gene, CDR3 protein, CDR3 DNA. D genes are given only for firm matches. The size entry is marked missing in some rows and otherwise reads once, few, many or a size class.

v_gene: TRBV5-1; j_gene: TRBJ2-2; abundance: .; d_gene: TRBD2; CDR3aa: CASSLPTSGATGELFF; CDR3nt: TGCGCCAGCAGCTTGCCGACTAGCGGGGCCACCGGGGAGCTGTTTTTT
v_gene: TRBV7-2; j_gene: TRBJ2-3; abundance: many; d_gene: TRBD2; CDR3aa: CASSFSGGGADTQYF; CDR3nt: TGTGCCAGCAGCTTTAGCGGGGGTGGCGCAGATACGCAGTATTTT
v_gene: TRBV2; j_gene: TRBJ2-5; abundance: few; d_gene: .; CDR3aa: CASSLRGGRETQYF; CDR3nt: TGTGCCAGCAGCCTTCGGGGCGGGCGCGAGACCCAGTACTTC
v_gene: TRBV7-9; j_gene: TRBJ2-1; abundance: many; d_gene: .; CDR3aa: CASSLGLPEFF; CDR3nt: TGTGCCAGCAGCTTAGGCCTTCCTGAGTTCTTC
v_gene: TRBV12-3/TRBV12-4; j_gene: TRBJ2-1; abundance: few; d_gene: TRBD2; CDR3aa: CASTSVSGGYNVNNEQFF; CDR3nt: TGTGCCAGCACGTCGGTTAGCGGGGGATACAATGTAAACAATGAGCAGTTCTTC
v_gene: TRBV20-1; j_gene: TRBJ2-7; abundance: .; d_gene: .; CDR3aa: CSATPLGEEQYF; CDR3nt: TGCAGTGCTACTCCCCTAGGGGAGGAGCAGTACTTC
v_gene: TRBV7-7; j_gene: TRBJ2-5; abundance: few; d_gene: .; CDR3aa: CASSLGAGAGQETQYF; CDR3nt: TGTGCTAGCAGCTTAGGTGCGGGGGCTGGCCAAGAGACCCAGTACTTC
v_gene: TRBV6-5; j_gene: TRBJ1-6; abundance: .; d_gene: TRBD1; CDR3aa: CASSYGQGNSPLHF; CDR3nt: TGTGCCAGCAGTTACGGACAGGGGAATTCACCCCTCCACTTT
v_gene: TRBV5-1; j_gene: TRBJ2-2; abundance: many; d_gene: TRBD2; CDR3aa: CASSLLAGNTGELFF; CDR3nt: TGCGCCAGCAGCTTACTAGCGGGAAACACCGGGGAGCTGTTTTTT
v_gene: TRBV19; j_gene: TRBJ1-4; abundance: .; d_gene: TRBD1; CDR3aa: CASRTTGGAQLFF; CDR3nt: TGTGCCAGTAGGACGACAGGGGGGGCACAACTGTTTTTT
v_gene: TRBV20-1; j_gene: TRBJ1-5; abundance: many; d_gene: .; CDR3aa: CSARGGGLNQPQHF; CDR3nt: TGCAGTGCTAGAGGGGGAGGCCTAAATCAGCCCCAGCATTTT
v_gene: TRBV12-3/TRBV12-4; j_gene: TRBJ2-3; abundance: many; d_gene: TRBD1; CDR3aa: CASSTGQADTQYF; CDR3nt: TGTGCCAGCAGCACGGGACAGGCAGATACGCAGTATTTT
v_gene: TRBV6-2/TRBV6-3; j_gene: TRBJ1-1; abundance: few; d_gene: .; CDR3aa: CASSESGYTEAFF; CDR3nt: TGTGCCAGCAGTGAATCAGGTTACACTGAAGCTTTCTTT
v_gene: TRBV3-1; j_gene: TRBJ2-3; abundance: .; d_gene: .; CDR3aa: CASSQEVFGTSTDTQYF; CDR3nt: TGTGCCAGCAGCCAAGAGGTTTTCGGAACAAGCACAGATACGCAGTATTTT
v_gene: TRBV7-9; j_gene: TRBJ1-1; abundance: few; d_gene: .; CDR3aa: CASSLDLWGSNTEAFF; CDR3nt: TGTGCCAGCAGCTTAGATCTCTGGGGGTCAAACACTGAAGCTTTCTTT
v_gene: TRBV28; j_gene: TRBJ1-2; abundance: few; d_gene: TRBD1; CDR3aa: CASSLWRGQVDGYTF; CDR3nt: TGTGCCAGCAGTTTATGGCGGGGACAGGTTGATGGCTACACCTTC
v_gene: TRBV10-3; j_gene: TRBJ2-1; abundance: .; d_gene: .; CDR3aa: CAISSLGMEQFF; CDR3nt: TGTGCCATCAGTTCCCTGGGGATGGAGCAGTTCTTC
v_gene: TRBV12-3/TRBV12-4; j_gene: TRBJ1-5; abundance: few; d_gene: TRBD1; CDR3aa: CASSFSGTGVNQPQHF; CDR3nt: TGTGCCAGCAGTTTCTCCGGGACAGGGGTCAATCAGCCCCAGCATTTT
v_gene: TRBV6-2/TRBV6-3; j_gene: TRBJ2-5; abundance: .; d_gene: TRBD1; CDR3aa: CASTPGQGQETQYF; CDR3nt: TGTGCCAGCACCCCCGGACAGGGACAAGAGACCCAGTACTTC
v_gene: TRBV29-1; j_gene: TRBJ2-3; abundance: .; d_gene: .; CDR3aa: CSVEKGADTQYF; CDR3nt: TGCAGCGTTGAAAAGGGGGCAGATACGCAGTATTTT
v_gene: TRBV5-1; j_gene: TRBJ2-2; abundance: few; d_gene: .; CDR3aa: CASSLGAGTVTGELFF; CDR3nt: TGCGCCAGCAGCTTGGGCGCCGGGACTGTCACCGGGGAGCTGTTTTTT
v_gene: TRBV6-6; j_gene: TRBJ2-1; abundance: many; d_gene: .; CDR3aa: CASSYDSSVQGQFF; CDR3nt: TGTGCCAGCAGTTACGACAGTTCAGTCCAAGGGCAGTTCTTC
v_gene: TRBV7-2; j_gene: TRBJ1-1; abundance: few; d_gene: .; CDR3aa: CASSLSAAPGSPEAFF; CDR3nt: TGTGCCAGCAGCTTAAGTGCAGCCCCCGGATCCCCTGAAGCTTTCTTT
v_gene: TRBV4-2; j_gene: TRBJ1-5; abundance: many; d_gene: .; CDR3aa: CASSKDGEALNQPQHF; CDR3nt: TGTGCCAGCAGCAAAGATGGCGAGGCATTAAATCAGCCCCAGCATTTT
v_gene: TRBV9; j_gene: TRBJ2-2; abundance: .; d_gene: TRBD1; CDR3aa: CASSPGTGGDTGELFF; CDR3nt: TGTGCCAGCAGCCCCGGGACAGGGGGCGACACCGGGGAGCTGTTTTTT
v_gene: TRBV5-1; j_gene: TRBJ1-1; abundance: many; d_gene: TRBD1; CDR3aa: CASSLQGAKTEAFF; CDR3nt: TGCGCCAGCAGCTTACAGGGGGCGAAAACTGAAGCTTTCTTT
v_gene: TRBV20-1; j_gene: TRBJ1-4; abundance: many; d_gene: .; CDR3aa: CSARDSLVEKLFF; CDR3nt: TGCAGTGCTAGGGACAGTTTGGTTGAAAAACTGTTTTTT
v_gene: TRBV20-1; j_gene: TRBJ1-1; abundance: few; d_gene: .; CDR3aa: CGASSEAFF; CDR3nt: TGCGGGGCCTCGAGTGAAGCTTTCTTT
v_gene: TRBV11-2; j_gene: TRBJ2-5; abundance: few; d_gene: .; CDR3aa: CASSLDHWGLSPETQYF; CDR3nt: TGTGCCAGCAGCTTAGATCACTGGGGGCTGAGTCCCGAGACCCAGTACTTC
v_gene: TRBV9; j_gene: TRBJ1-2; abundance: .; d_gene: TRBD1; CDR3aa: CASSVQTGGIGYGYTF; CDR3nt: TGTGCCAGCAGCGTGCAGACAGGGGGCATTGGCTATGGCTACACCTTC
v_gene: TRBV5-1; j_gene: TRBJ2-1; abundance: many; d_gene: TRBD2; CDR3aa: CASSPTKTSGSYNEQFF; CDR3nt: TGCGCCAGCAGCCCTACAAAGACTAGCGGAAGTTACAATGAGCAGTTCTTC
v_gene: TRBV24-1; j_gene: TRBJ1-2; abundance: .; d_gene: .; CDR3aa: CATSEGAGYGYTF; CDR3nt: TGTGCCACCAGTGAGGGGGCTGGCTATGGCTACACCTTC
v_gene: TRBV7-8; j_gene: TRBJ1-6; abundance: .; d_gene: .; CDR3aa: CASSLAQGGNSPLHF; CDR3nt: TGTGCCAGCAGCTTAGCGCAGGGAGGGAATTCACCCCTCCACTTT
v_gene: TRBV20-1; j_gene: TRBJ1-4; abundance: few; d_gene: .; CDR3aa: CSATPAGGSEKLFF; CDR3nt: TGCAGTGCTACCCCGGCGGGGGGCAGTGAAAAACTGTTTTTT
v_gene: TRBV2; j_gene: TRBJ2-7; abundance: few; d_gene: .; CDR3aa: CASSVYNEQYF; CDR3nt: TGTGCCAGCAGTGTGTATAACGAGCAGTACTTC
v_gene: TRBV23-1; j_gene: TRBJ2-1; abundance: few; d_gene: .; CDR3aa: CASSQSWGPAEFF; CDR3nt: TGCGCCAGCAGTCAATCTTGGGGCCCGGCAGAGTTCTTC
v_gene: TRBV7-2; j_gene: TRBJ2-7; abundance: few; d_gene: TRBD1; CDR3aa: CASSSKKGAPSYEQYF; CDR3nt: TGTGCCAGCAGCTCCAAGAAGGGGGCCCCCTCCTACGAGCAGTACTTC
v_gene: TRBV28; j_gene: TRBJ1-4; abundance: few; d_gene: .; CDR3aa: CASSSNTPSNEKLFF; CDR3nt: TGTGCCAGCAGTAGCAATACCCCGAGTAATGAAAAACTGTTTTTT
v_gene: TRBV4-1; j_gene: TRBJ1-5; abundance: .; d_gene: .; CDR3aa: CASSQDLYQAVPNQPQHF; CDR3nt: TGCGCCAGCAGCCAAGATTTGTATCAGGCAGTCCCCAATCAGCCCCAGCATTTT
v_gene: TRBV12-3/TRBV12-4; j_gene: TRBJ2-5; abundance: .; d_gene: TRBD1; CDR3aa: CASSLSDRRETQYF; CDR3nt: TGTGCCAGCAGTCTCTCGGACAGGAGGGAGACCCAGTACTTC
v_gene: TRBV25-1; j_gene: TRBJ2-2; abundance: .; d_gene: .; CDR3aa: CASSAGITGMNTGELFF; CDR3nt: TGTGCCAGCAGTGCCGGTATTACAGGGATGAACACCGGGGAGCTGTTTTTT
v_gene: TRBV3-1; j_gene: TRBJ1-2; abundance: .; d_gene: .; CDR3aa: CASSQDLDFYGYTF; CDR3nt: TGTGCCAGCAGCCAAGATCTGGACTTCTATGGCTACACCTTC
v_gene: TRBV5-1; j_gene: TRBJ2-2; abundance: .; d_gene: .; CDR3aa: CASSLTERRDTGELFF; CDR3nt: TGCGCCAGCAGCTTAACAGAACGTAGGGACACCGGGGAGCTGTTTTTT
v_gene: TRBV5-1; j_gene: TRBJ2-1; abundance: .; d_gene: TRBD2; CDR3aa: CASMGDYYNEQFF; CDR3nt: TGCGCCAGCATGGGGGACTACTACAATGAGCAGTTCTTC
v_gene: TRBV29-1; j_gene: TRBJ2-7; abundance: .; d_gene: .; CDR3aa: CSVKETYEQYF; CDR3nt: TGCAGCGTAAAAGAAACCTACGAGCAGTACTTC